This T cell receptor (beta chain) emerged from a study of OX40 agonist ivuxolimab in advanced cancers. Overall study: Averaging roughly 60 years in age, with a range of about 23 to 85, the cohort was more than 75% male. Broader study findings: Fewer expanded clones were found on average in CD4+ than in CD8+ T cells.

In this sample, this clone turned up a few times. What it binds is not known. This table comes from immunoSEQ multiplex PCR, and its TCRdb copy is limited to in-frame clones, with some not included. The sample contains about 99,000 clones, roughly nine tenths of which appear only once. V shed 4 bases, J shed 5 bases, and the junction held 6 bases outside the gene matches. Germline lookup yields CDR1 MNHEY and CDR2 SMNVEV (reference sequence). This CDR3 has 14 residues. The chain recombines TRBV27 with TRBJ2-7; TRBD1 matches at 9 bases. This material consisted of CD4+ or CD8+ T cells sorted from blood, taken in a trial of the OX40 agonist ivuxolimab. The receptor was derived from an adult with an advanced solid tumor such as melanoma, head and neck, liver or kidney cancer. CDR3 bases: TGTGCCAGCAGTTCCGGGACAGGGATCAACGAGCAGTACTTC. It translates to CASSSGTGINEQYF.